This T cell receptor (beta chain) was captured by sequencing in a study of Ad26.COV2.S vaccination and SARS-CoV-2 variants. With 4 bases removed from V and 6 bases from J, the gap between germline ends came to 7 bases. Germline CDR1 is MGHRA and CDR2 is YSYEKL. The CDR3 is 12 amino acids. Treatment reported: around 19 received Ad26.COV2.S at low or high dose, single or two shots; several received placebo; per-sample allocation not given. Sampling happened 63 days after the first vaccine or placebo injection. Profiled with immunoSEQ multiplex PCR; TCRdb holds only in-frame clones, not every one. Counted here are a few hundred thousand clones, 92% occurring once; the ten biggest clones make up around 1.8%.

The chain combines TRBV4-1 with TRBJ2-4; TRBD1 is a possible D gene (5 bases). Sample: peripheral blood, taken in a trial of Ad26.COV2.S vaccine versus placebo. The source is a person between 18 and 59 years old who received the Ad26.COV2.S COVID-19 vaccine or a placebo. CDR3 sequence: CASSLDRNIQYF. The CDR3 DNA reads as TGCGCCAGCAGCCTCGACAGAAACATTCAGTACTTC.